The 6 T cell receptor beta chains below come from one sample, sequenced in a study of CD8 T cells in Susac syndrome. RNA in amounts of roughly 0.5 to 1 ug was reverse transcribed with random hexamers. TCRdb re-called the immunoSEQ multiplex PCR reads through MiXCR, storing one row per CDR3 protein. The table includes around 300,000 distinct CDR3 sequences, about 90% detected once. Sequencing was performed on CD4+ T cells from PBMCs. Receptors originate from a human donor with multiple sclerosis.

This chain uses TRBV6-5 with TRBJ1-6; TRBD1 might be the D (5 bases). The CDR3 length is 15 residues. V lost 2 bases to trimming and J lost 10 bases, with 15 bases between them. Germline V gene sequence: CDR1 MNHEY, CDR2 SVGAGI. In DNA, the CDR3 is TGTGCCAGCAGTTACGATAGACAGAGGGGCTCACCCCTCCACTTT. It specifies CASSYDRQRGSPLHF.

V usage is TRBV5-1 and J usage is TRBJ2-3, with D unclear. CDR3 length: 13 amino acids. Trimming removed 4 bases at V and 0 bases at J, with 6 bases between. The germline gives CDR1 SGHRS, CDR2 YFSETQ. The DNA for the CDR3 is TGCGCCAGCAGCCTCACTAGCACAGATACGCAGTATTTT. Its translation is CASSLTSTDTQYF.

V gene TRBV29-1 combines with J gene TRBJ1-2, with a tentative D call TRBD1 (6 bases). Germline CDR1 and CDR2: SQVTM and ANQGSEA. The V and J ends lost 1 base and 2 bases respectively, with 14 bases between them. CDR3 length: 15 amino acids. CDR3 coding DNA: TGCAGCGTTGAAGGCTTACACAGGGTGAACTATGGCTACACCTTC. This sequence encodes CSVEGLHRVNYGYTF.

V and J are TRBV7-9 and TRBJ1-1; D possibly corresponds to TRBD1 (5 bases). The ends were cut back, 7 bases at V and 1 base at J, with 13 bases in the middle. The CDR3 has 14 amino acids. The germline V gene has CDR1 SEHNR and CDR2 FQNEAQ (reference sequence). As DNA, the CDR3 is TGTGCCAGCACCCTCCAGCAGGGGAACACTGAAGCTTTCTTT. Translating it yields CASTLQQGNTEAFF.

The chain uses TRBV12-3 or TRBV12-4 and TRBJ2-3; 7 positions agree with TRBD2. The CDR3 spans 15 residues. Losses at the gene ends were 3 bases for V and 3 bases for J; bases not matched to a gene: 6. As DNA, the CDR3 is TGTGCCAGCAGTTTGCGGGGGATGGTAACAGATACGCAGTATTTT. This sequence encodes CASSLRGMVTDTQYF.

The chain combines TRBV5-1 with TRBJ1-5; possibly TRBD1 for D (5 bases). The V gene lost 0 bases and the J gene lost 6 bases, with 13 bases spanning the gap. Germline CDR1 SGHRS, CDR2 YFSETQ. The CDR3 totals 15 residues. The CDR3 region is CASSLGPGLGQPQHF. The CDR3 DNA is TGCGCCAGCAGCTTGGGGCCAGGGTTAGGTCAGCCCCAGCATTTT.